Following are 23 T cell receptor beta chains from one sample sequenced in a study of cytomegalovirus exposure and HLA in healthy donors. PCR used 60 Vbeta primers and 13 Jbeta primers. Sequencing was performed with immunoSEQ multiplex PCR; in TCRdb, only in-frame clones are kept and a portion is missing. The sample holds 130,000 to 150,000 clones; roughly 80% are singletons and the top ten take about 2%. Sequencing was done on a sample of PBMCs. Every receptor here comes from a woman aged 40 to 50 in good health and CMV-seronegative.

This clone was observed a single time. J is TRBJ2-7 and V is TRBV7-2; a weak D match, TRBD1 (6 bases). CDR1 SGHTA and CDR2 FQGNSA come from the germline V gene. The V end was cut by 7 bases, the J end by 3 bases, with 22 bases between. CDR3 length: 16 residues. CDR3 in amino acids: CASTGVPDSGFYEQYF. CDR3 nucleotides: TGTGCCAGCACCGGAGTGCCGGACAGTGGGTTCTACGAGCAGTACTTC.

CDR3 in DNA: TGTGCCAGCAGCACCTCCGGGACTAGCGGGACGGATACGCAGTATTTT. Translated: CASSTSGTSGTDTQYF. V is TRBV7-9 and J is TRBJ2-3, with 13 bases matching TRBD2. This CDR3 has 16 amino acids. CDR1 SEHNR and CDR2 FQNEAQ come from the germline V gene (reference sequence). The J segment lost 6 bases and the V segment lost 5 bases, leaving 8 bases of the junction unmatched.

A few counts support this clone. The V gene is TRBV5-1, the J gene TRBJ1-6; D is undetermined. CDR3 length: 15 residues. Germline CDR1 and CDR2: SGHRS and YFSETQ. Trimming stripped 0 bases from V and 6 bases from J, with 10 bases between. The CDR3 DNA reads TGCGCCAGCAGCTTGGACGGAGGAGTTAATTCACCCCTCCACTTT. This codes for CASSLDGGVNSPLHF.

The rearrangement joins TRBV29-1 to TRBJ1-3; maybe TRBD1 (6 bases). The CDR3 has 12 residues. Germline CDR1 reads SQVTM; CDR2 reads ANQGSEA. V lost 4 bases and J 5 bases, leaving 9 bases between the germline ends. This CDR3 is CSVAQGRNTIYF. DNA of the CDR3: TGCAGCGTTGCACAGGGTCGAAACACCATATATTTT.

The CDR3 DNA reads TGCAGCGTTGAAACCCCCGGGGGCAGGAGGCTAGCGGGGGAGTTCTTC. It is translated as CSVETPGGRRLAGEFF. The chain combines TRBV29-1 with TRBJ2-1, with 10 positions matching TRBD2. The CDR3 loop spans 16 amino acids. Per germline, CDR1 SQVTM and CDR2 ANQGSEA. The V and J ends lost 2 bases and 14 bases, in that order; junction bases with no gene match: 18.

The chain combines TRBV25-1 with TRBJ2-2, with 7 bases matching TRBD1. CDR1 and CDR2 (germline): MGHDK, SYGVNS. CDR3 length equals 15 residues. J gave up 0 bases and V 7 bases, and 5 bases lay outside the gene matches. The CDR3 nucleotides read TGTGCCAGCAATGGGGGACAGACGAACACCGGGGAGCTGTTTTTT. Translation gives CASNGGQTNTGELFF.

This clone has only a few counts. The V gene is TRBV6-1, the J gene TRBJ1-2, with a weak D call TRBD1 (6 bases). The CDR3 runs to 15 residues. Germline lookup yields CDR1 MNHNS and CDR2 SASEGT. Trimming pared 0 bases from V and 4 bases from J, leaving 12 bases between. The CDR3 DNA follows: TGTGCCAGCAGTGAAGCGGACAGCGTATCCTATGGCTACACCTTC. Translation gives CASSEADSVSYGYTF.

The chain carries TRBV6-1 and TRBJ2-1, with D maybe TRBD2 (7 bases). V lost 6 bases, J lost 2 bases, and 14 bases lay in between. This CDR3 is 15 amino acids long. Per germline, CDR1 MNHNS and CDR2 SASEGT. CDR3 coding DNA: TGTGCCAGCAGCCCGGGGGGCCTGCCCTACAATGAGCAGTTCTTC. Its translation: CASSPGGLPYNEQFF.

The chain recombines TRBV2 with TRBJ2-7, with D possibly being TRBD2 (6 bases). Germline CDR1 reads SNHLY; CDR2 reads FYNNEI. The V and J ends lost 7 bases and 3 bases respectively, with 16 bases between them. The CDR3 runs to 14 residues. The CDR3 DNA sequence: TGTGCCAGCACCCGGGAGAGGGTGGGCTACGAGCAGTACTTC. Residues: CASTRERVGYEQYF.

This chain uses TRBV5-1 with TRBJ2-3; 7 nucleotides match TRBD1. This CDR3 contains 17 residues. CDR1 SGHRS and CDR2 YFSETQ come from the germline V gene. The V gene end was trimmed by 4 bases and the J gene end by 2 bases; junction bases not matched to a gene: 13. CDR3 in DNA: TGCGCCAGCAGCCTTGACCTACAGGGGCCCTCCACAGATACGCAGTATTTT. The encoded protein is CASSLDLQGPSTDTQYF.

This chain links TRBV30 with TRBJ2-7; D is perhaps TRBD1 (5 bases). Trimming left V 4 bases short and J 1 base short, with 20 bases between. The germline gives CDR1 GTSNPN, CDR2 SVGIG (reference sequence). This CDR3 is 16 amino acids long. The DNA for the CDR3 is TGTGCCTGGAACAGGATAGGTACAGATGGGTCCTACGAGCAGTACTTC. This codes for CAWNRIGTDGSYEQYF.

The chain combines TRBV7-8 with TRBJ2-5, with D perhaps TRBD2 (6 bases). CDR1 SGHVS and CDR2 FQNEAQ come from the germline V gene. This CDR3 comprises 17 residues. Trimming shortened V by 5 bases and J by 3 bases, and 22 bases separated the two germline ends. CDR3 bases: TGTGCCAGCAGCCAAGGCTGGGGCGCTAGCGCCAAAGAGACCCAGTACTTC. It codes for CASSQGWGASAKETQYF.

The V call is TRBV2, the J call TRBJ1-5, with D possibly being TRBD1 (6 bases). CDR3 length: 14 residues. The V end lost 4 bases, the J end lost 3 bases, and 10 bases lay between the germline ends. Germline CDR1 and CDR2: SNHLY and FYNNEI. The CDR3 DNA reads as TGTGCCAGCAGTGTCGGACAGCCCAATCAGCCCCAGCATTTT. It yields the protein CASSVGQPNQPQHF.

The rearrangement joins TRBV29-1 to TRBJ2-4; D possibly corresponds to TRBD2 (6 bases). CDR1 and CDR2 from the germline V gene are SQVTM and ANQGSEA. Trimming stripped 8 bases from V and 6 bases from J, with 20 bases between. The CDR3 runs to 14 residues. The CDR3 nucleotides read TGCAGCATAACGGGACTCTCGGCCGCAAACATTCAGTACTTC. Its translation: CSITGLSAANIQYF.

The CDR3 DNA is TGCAGTGCTAGACGAGATACGCAGTATTTT. Amino acids: CSARRDTQYF. This chain uses TRBV20-1 with TRBJ2-3; unclear D gene. Germline lookup yields CDR1 DFQATT and CDR2 SNEGSKA (reference sequence). Trimming took 2 bases from V and 5 from J, leaving 2 bases between them. The CDR3 is 10 residues long.

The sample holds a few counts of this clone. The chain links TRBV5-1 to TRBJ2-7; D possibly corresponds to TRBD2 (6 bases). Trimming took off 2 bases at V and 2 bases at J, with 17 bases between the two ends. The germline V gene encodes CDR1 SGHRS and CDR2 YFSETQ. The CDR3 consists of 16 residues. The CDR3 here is CASSLGGTDPPYEQYF. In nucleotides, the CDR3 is TGCGCCAGCAGCTTAGGCGGGACGGATCCTCCCTACGAGCAGTACTTC. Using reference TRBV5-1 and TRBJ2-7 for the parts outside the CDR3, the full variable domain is KAGVTQTPRYLIKTRGQQVTLSCSPISGHRSVSWYQQTPGQGLQFLFEYFSETQRNKGNFPGRFSGRQFSNSRSEMNVSTLELGDSALYLCASSLGGTDPPYEQYFGPGTRLTVT.

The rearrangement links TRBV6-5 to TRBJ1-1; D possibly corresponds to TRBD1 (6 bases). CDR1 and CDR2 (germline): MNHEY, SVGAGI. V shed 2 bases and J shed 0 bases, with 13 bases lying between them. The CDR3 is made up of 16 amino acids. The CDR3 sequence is CASSYVTGTMNTEAFF. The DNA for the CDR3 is TGTGCCAGCAGTTACGTTACAGGGACCATGAACACTGAAGCTTTCTTT.

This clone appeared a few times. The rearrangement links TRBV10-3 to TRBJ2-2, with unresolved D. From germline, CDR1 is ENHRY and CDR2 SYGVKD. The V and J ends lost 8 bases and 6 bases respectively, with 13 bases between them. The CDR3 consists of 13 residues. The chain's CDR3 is CAISQAQPGELFF. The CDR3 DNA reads TGTGCCATCTCGCAAGCCCAACCCGGGGAGCTGTTTTTT.

The CDR3 DNA reads as TGTGCCAGCAGCCAAGATATACTAGCGGGGGGTTACAATGAGCAGTTCTTC. Its protein is CASSQDILAGGYNEQFF. The chain carries TRBV14 and TRBJ2-1; TRBD2 matches at 12 bases. Unmatched junction bases numbered 4, after V lost 0 bases and J lost 4 bases. Per germline, CDR1 SGHDN and CDR2 FVKESK. The CDR3 spans 17 residues.

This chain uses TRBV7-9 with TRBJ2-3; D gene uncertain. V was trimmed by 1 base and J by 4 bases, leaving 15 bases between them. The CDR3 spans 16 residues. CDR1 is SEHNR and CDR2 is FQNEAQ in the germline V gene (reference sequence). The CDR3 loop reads CASSLGVLPSADTQYF. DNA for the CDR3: TGTGCCAGCAGCTTAGGGGTACTACCATCAGCAGATACGCAGTATTTT.

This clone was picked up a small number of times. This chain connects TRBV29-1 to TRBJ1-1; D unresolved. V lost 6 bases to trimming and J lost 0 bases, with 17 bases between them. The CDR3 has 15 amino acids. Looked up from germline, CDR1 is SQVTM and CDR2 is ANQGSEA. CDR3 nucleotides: TGCAGCGTGTCAGACGGAGGGTGGGTGAACACTGAAGCTTTCTTT. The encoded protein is CSVSDGGWVNTEAFF.

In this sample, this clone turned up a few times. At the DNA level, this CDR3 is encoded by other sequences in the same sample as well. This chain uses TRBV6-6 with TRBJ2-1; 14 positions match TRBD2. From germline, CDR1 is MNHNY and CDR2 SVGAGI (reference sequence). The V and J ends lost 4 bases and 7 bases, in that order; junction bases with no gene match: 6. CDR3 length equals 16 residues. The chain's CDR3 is CASSSQGLAGENEQFF. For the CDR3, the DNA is TGTGCCAGCAGTTCCCAGGGACTAGCGGGAGAAAATGAGCAGTTCTTC.

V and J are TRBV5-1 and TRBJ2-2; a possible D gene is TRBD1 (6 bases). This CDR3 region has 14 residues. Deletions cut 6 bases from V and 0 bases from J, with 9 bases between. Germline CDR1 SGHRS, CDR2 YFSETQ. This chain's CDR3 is CASNPGANTGELFF. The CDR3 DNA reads TGCGCCAGCAATCCAGGGGCGAACACCGGGGAGCTGTTTTTT.